A single sample is the source of the 20 T cell receptor beta chains below, sequenced in a study of response to subunit inactivated influenza vaccine. TCRdb called the RT-PCR reads again in MiXCR, with one record for every CDR3 protein. The sample consists of 500,000 to 550,000 distinct CDR3 sequences, approximately 7.6% of them appearing once. Material: PBMCs from blood, obtained around 2 years after vaccination. Source of these receptors: a man aged 50 to 69 who received an inactivated influenza vaccine.

This clonotype was observed at least ten times. The genes are TRBV13 and TRBJ2-2, with a tentative D call TRBD1 (6 bases). This CDR3 comprises 14 residues. The germline V gene encodes CDR1 PRHDT and CDR2 FYEKMQ (reference sequence). Deletions cut 4 bases from V and 7 bases from J, with 13 bases between. For the CDR3, the DNA is TGTGCCAGCAGCTCGGGCCAGGGGAACGGGGAGCTGTTTTTT. Encoded protein: CASSSGQGNGELFF.

This clonotype was observed at least ten times. V and J are TRBV27 and TRBJ2-3; 10 bases fit TRBD2. The CDR3 spans 16 residues. Trimming at V came to 4 bases and at J to 1 base, leaving 5 bases not matched to a gene. CDR1 is MNHEY and CDR2 is SMNVEV in the germline V gene (reference sequence). The CDR3 is CASSSEGTSGTDTQYF. Here the CDR3 DNA reads TGTGCCAGCAGTTCAGAAGGGACTAGCGGCACAGATACGCAGTATTTT.

On this clonotype: A single base separates this from a much larger clone, so it may be a read error. The chain employs TRBV10-3 and TRBJ2-7; 7 bases are a match to TRBD1. The CDR3 totals 14 residues. CDR1 is ENHRY, CDR2 SYGVKD, per germline. The CDR3 protein is CAVSDRRTGYEQYF. CDR3 bases: TGTGCCGTCAGTGACCGGAGGACAGGCTACGAGCAGTACTTC.

This clonotype was seen repeatedly, ten times or more. The V gene is TRBV19, the J gene TRBJ2-1; 9 bases line up with TRBD2. V gave up 2 bases and J gave up 7 bases; unmatched junction bases: 6. CDR1 is LNHDA, CDR2 SQIVND, per germline (reference sequence). This CDR3 has 15 residues. CDR3 DNA sequence: TGTGCCAGTAGTATATCTGGGACTAGCAGGAATGAGCAGTTCTTC. This gives the protein CASSISGTSRNEQFF.

The chain uses TRBV20-1 and TRBJ2-7; D unresolved. Trimming shortened V by 3 bases and J by 5 bases, and 8 bases separated the two germline ends. The CDR3 has 11 amino acids. CDR1 is DFQATT, CDR2 SNEGSKA, per germline (reference sequence). CDR3 coding DNA: TGCAGTGCTAGGAGGTTCGACGAGCAGTACTTC. Translating it yields CSARRFDEQYF.

This clonotype was counted many times. V is TRBV27 and J is TRBJ2-1; TRBD2 agrees at 13 bases. V gave up 6 bases and J gave up 6 bases; unmatched junction bases: 5. Germline values: CDR1 MNHEY, CDR2 SMNVEV (reference sequence). This CDR3 has 15 amino acids. CDR3 residues: CASSPGTSGINEQFF. CDR3 nucleotides: TGTGCCAGCAGCCCCGGGACTAGCGGGATCAATGAGCAGTTCTTC.

The V gene is TRBV6-5, the J gene TRBJ2-7; TRBD1 aligns across 9 bases. There are 14 residues in the CDR3. Germline CDR1 MNHEY, CDR2 SVGAGI. V shed 4 bases, J shed 4 bases, and the junction held 5 bases outside the gene matches. CDR3 sequence (DNA): TGTGCCAGCAGTTCGGGACAGGGTAAATACGAGCAGTACTTC. Encoded protein: CASSSGQGKYEQYF.

A few counts support this clonotype. The CDR3 region has the DNA TGTGCCAGCAGTCGGACAGGTCTCTCTGGGGCCAACGTCCTGACTTTC. Translation: CASSRTGLSGANVLTF. The J gene is TRBJ2-6, the V gene TRBV6-2 or TRBV6-3; 7 bases align to TRBD1. The CDR3 contains 16 residues. The germline CDR1 and CDR2 sequences are MNHEY and SVGEGT. V trimming: 5 bases; J trimming: 0 bases; junction bases outside the gene matches: 4.

The chain links TRBV5-1 to TRBJ1-2, with 10 bases aligning to TRBD1. The CDR3 totals 15 residues. From germline, CDR1 is SGHRS and CDR2 YFSETQ. The V and J ends lost 0 bases and 8 bases, in that order; junction bases with no gene match: 7. CDR3 bases: TGCGCCAGCAGCTTGGCGGGACAGGGGACGAGCGGCTACACCTTC. This sequence encodes CASSLAGQGTSGYTF.

This clonotype was counted only a few times. The rearrangement uses TRBV7-2 and TRBJ2-5; no clear D gene. Trimming left V 1 base short and J 4 bases short, with 4 bases between. The germline CDR1 and CDR2 sequences are SGHTA and FQGNSA. This CDR3 spans 12 amino acids. The CDR3 sequence: CASSLEVETQYF. CDR3 nucleotides: TGTGCCAGCAGCTTAGAGGTAGAGACCCAGTACTTC.

This clonotype was counted ten times or more. The genes are TRBV29-1 and TRBJ2-1; D is undetermined. The CDR3 sequence is 11 residues long. Germline CDR1 reads SQVTM; CDR2 reads ANQGSEA. The V end was cut by 7 bases, the J end by 4 bases, with 8 bases between. DNA of the CDR3: TGCAGCGACCTTGGTTACAATGAGCAGTTCTTC. The encoded protein is CSDLGYNEQFF.

This clonotype has ten or more counts. The chain carries TRBV5-5 and TRBJ2-2; TRBD1 agrees at 8 bases. Per germline, CDR1 SGHKS and CDR2 YYEKEE (reference sequence). The CDR3 length is 15 residues. Trimming took 0 bases from V and 6 from J; bases not matched to a gene: 4. The CDR3, as DNA: TGTGCCAGCAGCTTGGACAGGGGGATGGCCGGGGAGCTGTTTTTT. It yields the protein CASSLDRGMAGELFF.

The chain couples TRBV4-3 to TRBJ2-1; D is unclear. V gave up 1 base and J gave up 10 bases, with 11 bases separating them. This CDR3 spans 13 amino acids. Germline V gives CDR1 LGHNA, CDR2 YSLEER. In DNA, the CDR3 is TGCGCCAGCAGCCAAGGGGTGGTAAACGAGCAGTTCTTC. Encoded protein: CASSQGVVNEQFF.

This clonotype was counted a few times. The chain carries TRBV24-1 and TRBJ1-5; no clear D. Germline V gene sequence: CDR1 KGHDR, CDR2 SFDVKD. The CDR3 has 13 amino acids. V lost 9 bases and J lost 5, with 13 bases in between. The CDR3: CATQLGLDQPQHF. DNA of the CDR3: TGTGCCACCCAGCTGGGTCTGGATCAGCCCCAGCATTTT.

The rearrangement uses TRBV18 and TRBJ1-1; no firm D call. Germline V gene data show CDR1 as KGHSH and CDR2 as LQKENI. The germline V and J ends were trimmed by 2 bases and 2 bases, with 12 bases remaining between them. This CDR3 has 15 amino acids. The CDR3: CASSPGTGINTEAFF. The CDR3 DNA reads TGTGCCAGCTCACCAGGTACGGGGATTAACACTGAAGCTTTCTTT. The variable domain in full, with the rest retrieved from reference TRBV18 and TRBJ1-1, is NAGVMQNPRHLVRRRGQEARLRCSPMKGHSHVYWYRQLPEEGLKFMVYLQKENIIDESGMPKERFSAEFPKEGPSILRIQQVVRGDSAAYFCASSPGTGINTEAFFGQGTRLTVV.

This clonotype was picked up many times. The V call is TRBV25-1, the J call TRBJ2-1; unclear D gene. This CDR3 contains 15 residues. V shed 2 bases and J shed 0 bases, with 8 bases lying between them. Germline-derived CDR1 and CDR2 are MGHDK and SYGVNS. CDR3 sequence (DNA): TGTGCCAGCAGTGAAGGGTCCACCTCCTACAATGAGCAGTTCTTC. This translates into CASSEGSTSYNEQFF.

This clonotype was seen many times. The chain joins TRBV30 to TRBJ1-6; possibly TRBD1 for D (5 bases). In germline, CDR1 is GTSNPN, CDR2 SVGIG (reference sequence). The CDR3 totals 14 residues. V was clipped by 8 bases and J by 4 bases, with 15 bases between them. CDR3 region: CAHMRGGYNSPLHF. In DNA, the CDR3 is TGTGCCCATATGCGGGGGGGTTATAATTCACCCCTCCACTTT.

This clonotype was seen only a few times. The V call is TRBV29-1, the J call TRBJ2-1, with unresolved D. The V gene lost 4 bases and the J gene lost 0 bases, with 13 bases spanning the gap. Germline CDR1 is SQVTM and CDR2 is ANQGSEA. This CDR3 region has 15 residues. CDR3 coding DNA: TGCAGCGTTGTCGGCTTCCCGAGCTCCTACAATGAGCAGTTCTTC. It translates to CSVVGFPSSYNEQFF.

In this sample, this clonotype turned up a few times. This rearrangement joins TRBV9 to TRBJ2-6; D is ambiguous. Deletions cut 3 bases from V and 4 bases from J, with 5 bases between. This CDR3 spans 13 amino acids. The V gene's germline CDR1 is SGDLS and CDR2 YYNGEE. CDR3 coding DNA: TGTGCCAGCAGCGGGCACGGGGCCAACGTCCTGACTTTC. Its translation: CASSGHGANVLTF.

DNA of the CDR3: TGTGCCAGCAGCTTCCCGGGTAGGGGGCTGGACATTCAGTACTTC. It specifies CASSFPGRGLDIQYF. V gene TRBV11-2 combines with J gene TRBJ2-4; 7 bases agree with TRBD1. The CDR3 totals 15 residues. CDR1 and CDR2 (germline): SGHAT, FQNNGV. The V and J ends lost 3 bases and 8 bases, in that order; junction bases with no gene match: 10.